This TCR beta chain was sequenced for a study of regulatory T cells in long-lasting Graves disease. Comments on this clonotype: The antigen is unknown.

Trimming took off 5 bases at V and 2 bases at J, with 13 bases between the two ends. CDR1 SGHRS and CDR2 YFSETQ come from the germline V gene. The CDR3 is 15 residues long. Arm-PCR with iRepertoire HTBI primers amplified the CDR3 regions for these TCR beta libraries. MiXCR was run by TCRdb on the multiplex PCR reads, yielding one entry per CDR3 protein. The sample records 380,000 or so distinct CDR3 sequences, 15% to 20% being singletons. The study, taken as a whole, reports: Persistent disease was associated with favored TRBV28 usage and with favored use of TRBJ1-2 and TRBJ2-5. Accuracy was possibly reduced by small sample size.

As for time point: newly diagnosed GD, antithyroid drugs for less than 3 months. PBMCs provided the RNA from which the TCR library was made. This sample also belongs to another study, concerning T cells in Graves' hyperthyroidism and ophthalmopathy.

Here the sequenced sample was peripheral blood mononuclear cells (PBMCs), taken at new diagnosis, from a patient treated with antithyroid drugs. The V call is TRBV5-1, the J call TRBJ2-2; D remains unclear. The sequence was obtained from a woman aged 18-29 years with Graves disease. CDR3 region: CASSFDTSNTGELFF. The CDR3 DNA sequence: TGCGCCAGCAGTTTCGACACCTCAAACACCGGGGAGCTGTTTTTT.